This T cell receptor (beta chain) comes out of a study of CD8+ T cells in alopecia areata. Regarding the study as a whole: Higher clonality was seen in lesional scalp than in normal scalp, especially in alopecia totalis/universalis. Patients displayed less clarity in TCR sharing than mice, a finding possibly related to HLA.

With regard to this clone: The antigen remains undetermined.

Peripheral blood samples and lesional scalp punch biopsies were obtained from alopecia areata patients. Isolation of CD4+ and CD8+ T cells from PBMCs was achieved by sorting. RNA extraction was followed by reverse transcription into cDNA, which acted as the sequencing template. Sequenced by immunoSEQ multiplex PCR; TCRdb stores in-frame clones only, minus some. The sample yields around 160,000 clones, roughly 50% seen once. V lost 10 bases and J lost 4; bases outside the gene matches: 10. CDR3 length: 15 amino acids. The V gene's germline CDR1 is SNHLY and CDR2 FYNNEI. The V and J genes are TRBV2 and TRBJ2-1, with TRBD2 matching over 10 bases. The sample taken for sequencing was CD4+ T cells sorted from blood. The sequence was obtained from a human donor with alopecia areata. The CDR3 reads CATKGLAGVYNEQFF. In nucleotides, the CDR3 is TGTGCCACCAAAGGGCTAGCGGGAGTATACAATGAGCAGTTCTTC.